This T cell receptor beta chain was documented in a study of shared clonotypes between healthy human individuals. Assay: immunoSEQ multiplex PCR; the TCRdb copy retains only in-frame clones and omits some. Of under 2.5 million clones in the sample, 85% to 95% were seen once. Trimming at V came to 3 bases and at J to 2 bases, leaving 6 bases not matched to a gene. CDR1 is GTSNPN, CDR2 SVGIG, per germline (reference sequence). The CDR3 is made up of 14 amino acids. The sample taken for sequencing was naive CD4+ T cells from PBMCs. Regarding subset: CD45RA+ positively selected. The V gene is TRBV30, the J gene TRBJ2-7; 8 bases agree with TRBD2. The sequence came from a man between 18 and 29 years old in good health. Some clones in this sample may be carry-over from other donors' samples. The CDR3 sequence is CAWRTRGGTYEQYF. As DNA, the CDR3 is TGTGCCTGGAGGACCCGGGGGGGAACCTACGAGCAGTACTTC. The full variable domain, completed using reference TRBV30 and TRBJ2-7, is SQTIHQWPATLVQPVGSPLSLECTVEGTSNPNLYWYRQAAGRGLQLLFYSVGIGQISSEVPQNLSASRPQDRQFILSSKKLLLSDSGFYLCAWRTRGGTYEQYFGPGTRLTVT.